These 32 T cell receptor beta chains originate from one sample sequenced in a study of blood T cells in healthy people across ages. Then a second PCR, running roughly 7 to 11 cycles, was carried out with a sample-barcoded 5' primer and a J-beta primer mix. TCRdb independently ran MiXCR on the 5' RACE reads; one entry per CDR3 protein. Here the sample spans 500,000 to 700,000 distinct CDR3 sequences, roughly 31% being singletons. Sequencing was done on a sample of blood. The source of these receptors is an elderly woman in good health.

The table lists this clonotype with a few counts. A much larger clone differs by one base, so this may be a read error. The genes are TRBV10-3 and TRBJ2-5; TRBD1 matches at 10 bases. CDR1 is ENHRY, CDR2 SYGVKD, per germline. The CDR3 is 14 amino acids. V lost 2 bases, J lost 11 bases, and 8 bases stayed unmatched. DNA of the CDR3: TGTGCCATCAGTGAGGGGGACAGGGGCGATGAGCAGTACTTC. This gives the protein CAISEGDRGDEQYF.

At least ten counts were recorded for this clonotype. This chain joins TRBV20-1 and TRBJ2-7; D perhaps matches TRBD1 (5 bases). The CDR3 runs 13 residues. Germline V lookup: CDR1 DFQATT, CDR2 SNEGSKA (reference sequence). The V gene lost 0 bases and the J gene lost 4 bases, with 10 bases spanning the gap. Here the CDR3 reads CSAREGRAYEQYF. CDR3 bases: TGCAGTGCTAGAGAGGGCAGGGCGTACGAGCAGTACTTC.

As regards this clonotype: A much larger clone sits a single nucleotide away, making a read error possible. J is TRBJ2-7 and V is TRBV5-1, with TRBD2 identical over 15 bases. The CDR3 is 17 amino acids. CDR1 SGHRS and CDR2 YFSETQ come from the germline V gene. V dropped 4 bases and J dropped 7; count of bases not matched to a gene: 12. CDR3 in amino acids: CASSAGLAGGLDNEQYF. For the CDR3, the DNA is TGCGCCAGCAGCGCCGGACTAGCGGGGGGGCTGGATAATGAGCAGTACTTC.

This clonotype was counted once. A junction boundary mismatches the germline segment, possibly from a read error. DNA of the CDR3: TGTGCCAGCTTACCATATGGTGGGTTTAACAACGCCTACGAGCAGTACTTC. It yields the protein CASLPYGGFNNAYEQYF. The chain carries TRBV18 and TRBJ2-7; D gene uncertain. Germline-derived CDR1 and CDR2 are KGHSH and LQKENI. CDR3 length equals 17 residues.

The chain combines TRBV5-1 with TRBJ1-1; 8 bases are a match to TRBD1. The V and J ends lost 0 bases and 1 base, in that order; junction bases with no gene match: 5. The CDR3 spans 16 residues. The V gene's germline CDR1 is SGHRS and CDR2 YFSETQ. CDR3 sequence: CASSLASGGRNTEAFF. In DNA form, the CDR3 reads TGCGCCAGCAGCTTGGCTTCAGGGGGCAGGAACACTGAAGCTTTCTTT.

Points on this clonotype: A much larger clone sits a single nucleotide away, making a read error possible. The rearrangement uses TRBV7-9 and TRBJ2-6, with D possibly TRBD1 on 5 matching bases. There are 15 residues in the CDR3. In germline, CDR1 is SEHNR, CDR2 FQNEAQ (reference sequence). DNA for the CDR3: TGTACCAGCAGCCCTCAGGGAACTGGGGCCAACGTCCTGACTTTC. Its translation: CTSSPQGTGANVLTF. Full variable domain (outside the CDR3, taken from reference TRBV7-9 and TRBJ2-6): DTGVSQNPRHKITKRGQNVTFRCDPISEHNRLYWYRQTLGQGPEFLTYFQNEAQLEKSRLLSDRFSAERPKGSFSTLEIQRTEQGDSAMYLCTSSPQGTGANVLTFGAGSRLTVL.

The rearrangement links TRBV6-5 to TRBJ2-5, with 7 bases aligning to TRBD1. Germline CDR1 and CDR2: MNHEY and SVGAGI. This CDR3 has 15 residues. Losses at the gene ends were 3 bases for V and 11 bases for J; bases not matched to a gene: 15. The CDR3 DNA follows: TGTGCCAGCAGTTATAGTGGCAGGGGGTGGGTCAGGCAGTACTTC. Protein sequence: CASSYSGRGWVRQYF.

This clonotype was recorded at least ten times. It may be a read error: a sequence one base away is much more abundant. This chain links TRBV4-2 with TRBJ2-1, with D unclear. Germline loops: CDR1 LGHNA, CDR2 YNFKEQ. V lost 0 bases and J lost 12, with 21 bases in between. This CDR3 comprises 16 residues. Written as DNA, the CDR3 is TGTGCCAGCAGCCAAGATCGAGGTGACACTATCCGGGCGCAGTTCTTC. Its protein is CASSQDRGDTIRAQFF.

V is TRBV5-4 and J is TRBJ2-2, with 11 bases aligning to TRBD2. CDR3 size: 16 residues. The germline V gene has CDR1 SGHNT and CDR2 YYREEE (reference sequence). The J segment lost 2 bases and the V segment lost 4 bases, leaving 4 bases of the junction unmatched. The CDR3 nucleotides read TGTGCCAGCAGCCGTAGCGGGGGGGCCAACACCGGGGAGCTGTTTTTT. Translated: CASSRSGGANTGELFF. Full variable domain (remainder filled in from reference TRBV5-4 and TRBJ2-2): ETGVTQSPTHLIKTRGQQVTLRCSSQSGHNTVSWYQQALGQGPQFIFQYYREEENGRGNFPPRFSGLQFPNYSSELNVNALELDDSALYLCASSRSGGANTGELFFGEGSRLTVL.

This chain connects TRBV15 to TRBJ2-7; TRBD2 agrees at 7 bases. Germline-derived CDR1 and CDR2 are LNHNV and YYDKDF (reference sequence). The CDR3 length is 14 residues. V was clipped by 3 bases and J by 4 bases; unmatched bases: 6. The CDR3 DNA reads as TGTGCCACCAGCAGGCCTGGGACTACTTACGAGCAGTACTTC. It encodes CATSRPGTTYEQYF.

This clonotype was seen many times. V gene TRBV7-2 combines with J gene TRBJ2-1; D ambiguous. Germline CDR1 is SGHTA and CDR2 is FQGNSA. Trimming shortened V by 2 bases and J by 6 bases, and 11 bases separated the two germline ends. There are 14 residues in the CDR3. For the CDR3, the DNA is TGTGCCAGCAGCTTATCACCCGCGTCCAATGAGCAGTTCTTC. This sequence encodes CASSLSPASNEQFF. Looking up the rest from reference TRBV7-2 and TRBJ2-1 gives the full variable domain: GAGVSQSPSNKVTEKGKDVELRCDPISGHTALYWYRQSLGQGLEFLIYFQGNSAPDKSGLPSDRFSAERTGGSVSTLTIQRTQQEDSAVYLCASSLSPASNEQFFGPGTRLTVL.

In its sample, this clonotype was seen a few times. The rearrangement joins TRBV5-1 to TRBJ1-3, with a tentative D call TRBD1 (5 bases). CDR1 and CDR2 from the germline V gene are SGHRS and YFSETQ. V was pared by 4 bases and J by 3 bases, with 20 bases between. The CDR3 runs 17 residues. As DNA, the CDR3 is TGCGCCAGCAGCCCAACCATAGTAGGGGAGGATGGAAACACCATATATTTT. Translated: CASSPTIVGEDGNTIYF. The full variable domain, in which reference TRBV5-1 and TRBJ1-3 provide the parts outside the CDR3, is KAGVTQTPRYLIKTRGQQVTLSCSPISGHRSVSWYQQTPGQGLQFLFEYFSETQRNKGNFPGRFSGRQFSNSRSEMNVSTLELGDSALYLCASSPTIVGEDGNTIYFGEGSWLTVV.

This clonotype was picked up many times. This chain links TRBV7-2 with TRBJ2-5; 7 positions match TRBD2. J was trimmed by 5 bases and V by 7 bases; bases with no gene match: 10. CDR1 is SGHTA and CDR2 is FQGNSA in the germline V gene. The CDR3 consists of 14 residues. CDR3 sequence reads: CASTLTVGGETQYF. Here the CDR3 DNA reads TGTGCCAGCACCCTTACGGTCGGGGGGGAGACCCAGTACTTC.

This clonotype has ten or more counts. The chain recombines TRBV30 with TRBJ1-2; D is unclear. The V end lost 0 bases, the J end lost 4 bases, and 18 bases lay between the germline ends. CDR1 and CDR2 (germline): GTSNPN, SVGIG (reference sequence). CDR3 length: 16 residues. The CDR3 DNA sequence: TGTGCCTGGAGTGTTGATGGGCCGAGTCGGGCCTATGGCTACACCTTC. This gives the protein CAWSVDGPSRAYGYTF.

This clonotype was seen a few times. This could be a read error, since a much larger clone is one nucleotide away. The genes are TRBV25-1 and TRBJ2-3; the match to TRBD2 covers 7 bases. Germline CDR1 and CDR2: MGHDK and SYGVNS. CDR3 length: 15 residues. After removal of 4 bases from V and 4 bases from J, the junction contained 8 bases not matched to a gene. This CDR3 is CASSGWTREADTQYF. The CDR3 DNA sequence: TGTGCCAGCAGTGGTTGGACTAGGGAGGCAGATACGCAGTATTTT. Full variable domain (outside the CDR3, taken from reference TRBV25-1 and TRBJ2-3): EADIYQTPRYLVIGTGKKITLECSQTMGHDKMYWYQQDPGMELHLIHYSYGVNSTEKGDLSSESTVSRIRTEHFPLTLESARPSHTSQYLCASSGWTREADTQYFGPGTRLTVL.

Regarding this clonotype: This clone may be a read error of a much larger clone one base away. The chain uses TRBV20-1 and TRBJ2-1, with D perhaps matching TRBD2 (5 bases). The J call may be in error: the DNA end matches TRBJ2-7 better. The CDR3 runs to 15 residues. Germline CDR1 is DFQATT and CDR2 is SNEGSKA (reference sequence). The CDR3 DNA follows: TGCAGTGCTAGTCCAATAGGAGGTCACTACAATGAGCAGTACTTC. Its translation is CSASPIGGHYNEQYF.

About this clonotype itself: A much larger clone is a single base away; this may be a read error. The CDR3 DNA follows: TGCGCCAGCAGCTGGGCAAGGATGCAAGAGACCCAGTACTTC. Its translation: CASSWARMQETQYF. The chain joins TRBV5-1 to TRBJ2-5; D gene uncertain. This CDR3 contains 14 residues. Germline V gives CDR1 SGHRS, CDR2 YFSETQ. V lost 3 bases and J 2 bases, leaving 11 bases between the germline ends.

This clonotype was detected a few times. The CDR3 reads CAWRAGDNSPLHF. CDR3 coding DNA: TGTGCCTGGAGGGCGGGGGATAATTCACCCCTCCACTTT. This sequence joins TRBV30 and TRBJ1-6; D is possibly TRBD1 (5 bases). Germline V CDR1 and CDR2: GTSNPN, SVGIG (reference sequence). Trimming took off 3 bases at V and 5 bases at J, with 8 bases between the two ends. CDR3 length: 13 amino acids.

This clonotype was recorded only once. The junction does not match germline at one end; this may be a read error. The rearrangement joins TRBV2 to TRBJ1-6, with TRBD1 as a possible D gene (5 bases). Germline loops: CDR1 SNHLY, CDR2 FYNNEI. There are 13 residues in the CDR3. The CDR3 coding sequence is TGTGCCGGCAGTGACAGTATAGATTCACCCCTCCACTTT. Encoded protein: CAGSDSIDSPLHF.

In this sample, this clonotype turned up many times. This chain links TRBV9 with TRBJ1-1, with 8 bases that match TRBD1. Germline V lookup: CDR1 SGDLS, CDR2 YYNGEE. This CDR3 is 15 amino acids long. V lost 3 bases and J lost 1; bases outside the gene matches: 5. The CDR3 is CASSEGTGSNTEAFF. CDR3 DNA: TGTGCCAGCAGCGAGGGGACAGGTTCGAACACTGAAGCTTTCTTT.

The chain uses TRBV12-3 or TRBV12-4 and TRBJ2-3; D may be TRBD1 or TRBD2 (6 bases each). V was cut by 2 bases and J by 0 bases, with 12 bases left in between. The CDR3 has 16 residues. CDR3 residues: CASSLRGAVSTDTQYF. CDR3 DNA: TGTGCCAGCAGTTTAAGGGGGGCCGTTAGCACAGATACGCAGTATTTT.

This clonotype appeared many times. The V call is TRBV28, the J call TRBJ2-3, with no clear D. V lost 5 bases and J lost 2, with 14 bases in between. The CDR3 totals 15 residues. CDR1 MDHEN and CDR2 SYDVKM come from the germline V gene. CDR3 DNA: TGTGCCAGCAGTGCCCCTCGGGCCCTCACAGATACGCAGTATTTT. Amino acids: CASSAPRALTDTQYF.

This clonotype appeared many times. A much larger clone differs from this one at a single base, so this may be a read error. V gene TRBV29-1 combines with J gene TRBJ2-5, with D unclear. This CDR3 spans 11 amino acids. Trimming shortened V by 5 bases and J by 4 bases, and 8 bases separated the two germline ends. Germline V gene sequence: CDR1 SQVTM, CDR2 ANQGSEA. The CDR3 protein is CSVHYRETQYF. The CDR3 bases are TGCAGCGTTCACTACCGAGAGACCCAGTACTTC.

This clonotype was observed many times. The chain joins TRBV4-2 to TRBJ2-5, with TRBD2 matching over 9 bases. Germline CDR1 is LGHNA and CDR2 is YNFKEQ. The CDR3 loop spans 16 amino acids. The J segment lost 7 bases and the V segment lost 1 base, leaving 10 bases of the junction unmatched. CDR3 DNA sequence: TGTGCCAGCAGCCAAGTGTCTAGCGGGGCCCCCGGGACCCAGTACTTC. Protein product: CASSQVSSGAPGTQYF.

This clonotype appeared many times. The CDR3 sequence: CASSLYSGQGTYGYTF. The CDR3 DNA reads TGCGCCAGCAGCTTGTATTCGGGACAGGGGACCTATGGCTACACCTTC. The rearrangement joins TRBV5-1 to TRBJ1-2; TRBD1 matches at 10 bases. The CDR3 consists of 16 residues. CDR1 is SGHRS, CDR2 YFSETQ, per germline. With V trimmed by 1 base and J by 4 bases, 7 bases remained unmatched.

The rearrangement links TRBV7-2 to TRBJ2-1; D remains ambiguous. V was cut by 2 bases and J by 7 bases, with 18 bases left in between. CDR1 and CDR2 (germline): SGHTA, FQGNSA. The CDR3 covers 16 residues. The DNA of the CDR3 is TGTGCCAGCAGCTTACGGAACGGGCGCGTCACGAATGAGCAGTTCTTC. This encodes CASSLRNGRVTNEQFF.

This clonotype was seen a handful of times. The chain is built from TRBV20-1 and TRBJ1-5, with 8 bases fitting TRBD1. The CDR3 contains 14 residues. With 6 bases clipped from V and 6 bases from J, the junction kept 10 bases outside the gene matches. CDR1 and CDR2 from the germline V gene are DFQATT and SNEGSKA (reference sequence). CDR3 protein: CSAYGTGWGQPQHF. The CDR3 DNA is TGCAGTGCCTACGGGACAGGTTGGGGTCAGCCCCAGCATTTT.

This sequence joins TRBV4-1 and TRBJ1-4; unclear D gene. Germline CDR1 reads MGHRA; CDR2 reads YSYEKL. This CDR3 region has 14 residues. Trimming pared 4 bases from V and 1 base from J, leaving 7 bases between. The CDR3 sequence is CASSPSQTNEKLFF. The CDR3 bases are TGCGCCAGCAGCCCCTCGCAAACTAATGAAAAACTGTTTTTT.

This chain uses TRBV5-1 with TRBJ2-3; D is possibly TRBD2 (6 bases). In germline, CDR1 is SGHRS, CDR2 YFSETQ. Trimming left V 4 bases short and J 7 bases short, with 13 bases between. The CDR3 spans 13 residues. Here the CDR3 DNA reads TGCGCCAGCAGCGGGGACTGGCGGAATACGCAGTATTTT. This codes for CASSGDWRNTQYF.

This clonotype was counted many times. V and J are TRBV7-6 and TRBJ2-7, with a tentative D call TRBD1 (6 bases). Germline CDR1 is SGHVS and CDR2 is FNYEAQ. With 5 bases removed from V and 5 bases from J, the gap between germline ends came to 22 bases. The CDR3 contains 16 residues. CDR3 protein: CASSLLGTNPRDEQYF. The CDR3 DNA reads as TGTGCCAGCAGCCTTTTAGGGACAAACCCCAGGGACGAGCAGTACTTC.

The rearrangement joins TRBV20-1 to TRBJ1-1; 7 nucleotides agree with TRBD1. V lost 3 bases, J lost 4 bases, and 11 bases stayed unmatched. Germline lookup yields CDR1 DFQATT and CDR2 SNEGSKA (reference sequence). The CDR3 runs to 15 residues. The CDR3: CSASPQGLATTEAFF. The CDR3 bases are TGCAGTGCTAGTCCACAGGGGCTCGCTACCACTGAAGCTTTCTTT.

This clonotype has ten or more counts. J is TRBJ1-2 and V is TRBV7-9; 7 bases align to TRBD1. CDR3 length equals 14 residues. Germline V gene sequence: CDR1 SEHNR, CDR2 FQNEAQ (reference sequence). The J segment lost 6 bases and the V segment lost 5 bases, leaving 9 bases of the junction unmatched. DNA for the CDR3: TGTGCCAGCAGCGTCGCGGGACAGACCCATGGCTACACCTTC. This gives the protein CASSVAGQTHGYTF.